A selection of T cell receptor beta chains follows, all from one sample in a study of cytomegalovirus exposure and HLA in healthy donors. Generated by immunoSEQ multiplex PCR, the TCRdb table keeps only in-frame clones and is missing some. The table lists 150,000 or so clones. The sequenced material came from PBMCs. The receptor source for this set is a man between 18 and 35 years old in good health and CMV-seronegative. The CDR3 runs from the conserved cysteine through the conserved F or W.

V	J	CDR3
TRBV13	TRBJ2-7	CASSLRTSGRNEQYF
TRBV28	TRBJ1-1	CASSTSQVGSTEAFF
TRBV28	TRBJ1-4	CASSPVGRGKEKLFF
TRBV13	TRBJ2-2	CASSPRRKTGELFF
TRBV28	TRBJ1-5	CASSLRDYNQPQHF
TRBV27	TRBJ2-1	CASSLGTYNEQFF
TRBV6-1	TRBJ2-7	CASSEAATGGRYEQYF
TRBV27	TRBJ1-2	CASSPPDSLGRFGGYTF
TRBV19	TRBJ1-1	CASSIGWGGGTEAFF
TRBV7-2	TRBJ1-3	CASSSDSGNTIYF
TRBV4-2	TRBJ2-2	CASSSLGGQRNTGELFF
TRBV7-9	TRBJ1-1	CASSLGGRDREAFF
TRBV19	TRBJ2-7	CASSLTGSHEQYF
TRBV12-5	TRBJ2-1	CASGTHNRPGGEQFF
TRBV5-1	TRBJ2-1	CASSLAGRGGYNEQFF
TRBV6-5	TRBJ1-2	CASSRLRGDGYTF
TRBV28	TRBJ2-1	CASSSWTVSAYNEQFF
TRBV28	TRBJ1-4	CASSFGAQINEKLFF
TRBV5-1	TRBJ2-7	CASSSGQVFEQYF
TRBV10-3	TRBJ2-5	CAISGRTGGQETQYF
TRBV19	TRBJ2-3	CAPNRVDTQYF
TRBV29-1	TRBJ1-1	CSAGTGNTEAFF
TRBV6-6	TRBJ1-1	CASSSTGLTEAFF
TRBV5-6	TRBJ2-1	CASSFGSSYNEQFF
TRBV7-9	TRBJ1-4	CASSPLPGHGEKLFF
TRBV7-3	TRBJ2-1	CASSLVRTSGGNEQFF
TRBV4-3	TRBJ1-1	CASSQGSGPMNTEAFF
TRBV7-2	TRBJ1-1	CASSLVVNTEAFF
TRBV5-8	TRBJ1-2	CASSLYQGNGYTF